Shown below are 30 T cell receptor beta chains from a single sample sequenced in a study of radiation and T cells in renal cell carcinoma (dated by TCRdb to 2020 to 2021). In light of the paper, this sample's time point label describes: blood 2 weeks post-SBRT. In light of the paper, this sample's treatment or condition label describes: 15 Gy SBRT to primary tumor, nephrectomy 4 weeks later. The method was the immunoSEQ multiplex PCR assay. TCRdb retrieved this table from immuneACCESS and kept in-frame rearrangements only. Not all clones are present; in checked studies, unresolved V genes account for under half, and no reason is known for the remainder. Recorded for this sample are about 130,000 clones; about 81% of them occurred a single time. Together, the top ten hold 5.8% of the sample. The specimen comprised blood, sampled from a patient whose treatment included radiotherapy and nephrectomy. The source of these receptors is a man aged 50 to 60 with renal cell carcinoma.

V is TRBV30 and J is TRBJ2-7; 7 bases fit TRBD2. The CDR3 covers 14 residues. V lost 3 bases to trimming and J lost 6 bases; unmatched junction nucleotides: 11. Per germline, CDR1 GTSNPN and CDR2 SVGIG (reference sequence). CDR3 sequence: CAWRSWRTSSEQYF. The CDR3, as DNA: TGTGCCTGGAGAAGTTGGCGGACTAGTTCCGAGCAGTACTTC.

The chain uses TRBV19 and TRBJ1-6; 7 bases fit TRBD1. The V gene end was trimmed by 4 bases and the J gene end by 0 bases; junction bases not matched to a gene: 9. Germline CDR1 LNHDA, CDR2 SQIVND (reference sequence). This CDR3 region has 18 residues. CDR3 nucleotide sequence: TGTGCCAGTAGTAGACCCTGGACAGGCAGCTCCTATAATTCACCCCTCCACTTT. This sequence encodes CASSRPWTGSSYNSPLHF.

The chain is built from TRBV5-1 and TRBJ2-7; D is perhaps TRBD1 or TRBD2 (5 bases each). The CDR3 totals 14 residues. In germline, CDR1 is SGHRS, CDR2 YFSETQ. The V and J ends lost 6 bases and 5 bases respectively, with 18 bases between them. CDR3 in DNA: TGCGCCAGCACCCAATCCCCGGGACCCCACGAGCAGTACTTC. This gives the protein CASTQSPGPHEQYF.

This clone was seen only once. The CDR3 loop is CASSYSSREGEQYF. The CDR3 DNA reads as TGTGCCAGCAGTTACTCGTCGCGGGAGGGAGAGCAGTACTTC. The chain couples TRBV6-6 to TRBJ2-5; TRBD2 aligns across 9 bases. This CDR3 comprises 14 residues. Trimming took 0 bases from V and 11 from J; bases not matched to a gene: 7. Germline loops: CDR1 MNHNY, CDR2 SVGAGI (reference sequence).

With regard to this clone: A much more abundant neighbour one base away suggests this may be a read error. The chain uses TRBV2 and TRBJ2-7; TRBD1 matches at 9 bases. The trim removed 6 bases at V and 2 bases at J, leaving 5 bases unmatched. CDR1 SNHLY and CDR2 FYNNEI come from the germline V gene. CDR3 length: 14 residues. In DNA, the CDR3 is TGTGCCAGCAGCCCGGGACAGGGTACCTACGAGCAGTACTTC. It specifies CASSPGQGTYEQYF.

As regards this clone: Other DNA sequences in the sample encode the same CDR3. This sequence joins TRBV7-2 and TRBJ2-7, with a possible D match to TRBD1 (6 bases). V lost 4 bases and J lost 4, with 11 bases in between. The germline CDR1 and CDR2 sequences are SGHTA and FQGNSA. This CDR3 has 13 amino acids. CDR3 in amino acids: CASSSRQVYEQYF. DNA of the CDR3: TGTGCCAGCAGCTCAAGACAGGTTTACGAGCAGTACTTC.

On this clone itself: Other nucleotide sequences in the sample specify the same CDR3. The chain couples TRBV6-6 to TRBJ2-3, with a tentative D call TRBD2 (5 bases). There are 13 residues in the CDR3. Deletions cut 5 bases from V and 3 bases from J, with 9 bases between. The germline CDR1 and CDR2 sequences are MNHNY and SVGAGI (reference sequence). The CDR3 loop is CASSPPGTDTQYF. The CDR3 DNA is TGTGCCAGCAGTCCCCCGGGGACAGATACGCAGTATTTT.

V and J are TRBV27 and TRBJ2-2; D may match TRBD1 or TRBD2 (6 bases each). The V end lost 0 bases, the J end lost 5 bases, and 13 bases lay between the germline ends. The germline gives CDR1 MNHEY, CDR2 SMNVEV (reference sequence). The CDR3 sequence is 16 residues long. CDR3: CASSLSGGARTGELFF. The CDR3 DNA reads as TGTGCCAGCAGTTTATCGGGGGGCGCACGGACCGGGGAGCTGTTTTTT.

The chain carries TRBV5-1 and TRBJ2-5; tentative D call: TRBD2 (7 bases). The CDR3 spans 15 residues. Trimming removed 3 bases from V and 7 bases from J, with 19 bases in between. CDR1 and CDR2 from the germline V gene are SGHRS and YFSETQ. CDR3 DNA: TGCGCCAGCAGCTCGAAGGGGGGGGCCGAGGTGACCCAGTACTTC. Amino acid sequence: CASSSKGGAEVTQYF.

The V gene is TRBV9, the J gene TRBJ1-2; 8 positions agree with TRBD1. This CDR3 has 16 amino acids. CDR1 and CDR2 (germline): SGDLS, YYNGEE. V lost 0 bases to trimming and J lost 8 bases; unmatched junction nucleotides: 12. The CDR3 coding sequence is TGTGCCAGCAGCGTAGCCCCCGGGCAGGGGGCTGGAGGCTACACCTTC. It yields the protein CASSVAPGQGAGGYTF.

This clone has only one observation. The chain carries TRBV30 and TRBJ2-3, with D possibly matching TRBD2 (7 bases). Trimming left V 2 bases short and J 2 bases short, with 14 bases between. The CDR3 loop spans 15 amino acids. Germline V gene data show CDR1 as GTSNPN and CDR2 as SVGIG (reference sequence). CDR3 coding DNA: TGTGCCTGGAGTAGTAGGGCGGGGGCCACAGATACGCAGTATTTT. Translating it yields CAWSSRAGATDTQYF. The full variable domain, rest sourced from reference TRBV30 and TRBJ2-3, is SQTIHQWPATLVQPVGSPLSLECTVEGTSNPNLYWYRQAAGRGLQLLFYSVGIGQISSEVPQNLSASRPQDRQFILSSKKLLLSDSGFYLCAWSSRAGATDTQYFGPGTRLTVL.

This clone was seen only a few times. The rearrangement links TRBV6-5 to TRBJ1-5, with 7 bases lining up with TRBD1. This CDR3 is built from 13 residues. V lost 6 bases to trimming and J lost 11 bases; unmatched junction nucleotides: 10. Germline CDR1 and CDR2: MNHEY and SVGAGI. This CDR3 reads CASSPSLDRAQHF. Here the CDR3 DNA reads TGTGCCAGCAGCCCCTCCCTTGACAGGGCCCAGCATTTT.

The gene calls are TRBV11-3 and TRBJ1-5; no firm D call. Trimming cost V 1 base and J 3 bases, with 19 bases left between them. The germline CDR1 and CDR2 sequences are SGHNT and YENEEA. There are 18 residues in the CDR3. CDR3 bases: TGTGCCAGCAGCTTAGTTCAACCGGCCGCGCACCTCAATCAGCCCCAGCATTTT. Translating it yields CASSLVQPAAHLNQPQHF.

CDR3: CAWSLTRYEQYF. The CDR3 DNA reads TGTGCCTGGAGCCTGACCCGCTACGAGCAGTACTTC. V gene TRBV30 combines with J gene TRBJ2-5; no definite D call. The tail of the sequence fits TRBJ2-7 better, so the J call may be wrong. Germline V gene data show CDR1 as GTSNPN and CDR2 as SVGIG (reference sequence). This CDR3 is 12 amino acids long.

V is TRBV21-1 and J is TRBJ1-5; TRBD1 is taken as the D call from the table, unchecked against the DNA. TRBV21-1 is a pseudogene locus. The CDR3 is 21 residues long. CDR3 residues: CASSKEYVGDRGLQSNQPQHF. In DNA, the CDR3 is TGTGCCAGCAGCAAAGAGTACGTGGGGGACAGGGGGCTTCAGAGCAATCAGCCCCAGCATTTT.

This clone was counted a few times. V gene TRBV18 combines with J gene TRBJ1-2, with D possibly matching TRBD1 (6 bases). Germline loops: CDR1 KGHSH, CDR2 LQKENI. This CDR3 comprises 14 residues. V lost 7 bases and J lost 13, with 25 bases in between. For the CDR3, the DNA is TGTGCCAGCTTAACCAATAGAGAACAGGGTGTCGCCACCTTC. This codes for CASLTNREQGVATF.

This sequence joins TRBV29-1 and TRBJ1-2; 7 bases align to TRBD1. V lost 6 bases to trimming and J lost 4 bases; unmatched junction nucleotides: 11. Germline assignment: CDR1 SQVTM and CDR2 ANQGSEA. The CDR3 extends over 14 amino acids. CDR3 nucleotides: TGCAGCGTATCCAAAGGGGACAGCCGCTATGGCTACACCTTC. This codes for CSVSKGDSRYGYTF.

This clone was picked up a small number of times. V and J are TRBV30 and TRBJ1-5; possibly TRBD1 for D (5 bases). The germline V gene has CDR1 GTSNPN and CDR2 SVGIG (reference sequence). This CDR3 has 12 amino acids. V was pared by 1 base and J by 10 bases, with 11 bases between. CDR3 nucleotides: TGTGCCTGGAGTGGGGGGGGAGGACCCCAGCATTTT. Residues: CAWSGGGGPQHF.

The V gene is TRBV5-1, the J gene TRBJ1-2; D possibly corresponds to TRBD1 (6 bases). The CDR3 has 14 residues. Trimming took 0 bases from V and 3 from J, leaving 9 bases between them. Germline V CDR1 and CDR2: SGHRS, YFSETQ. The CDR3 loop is CASSLASGDYGYTF. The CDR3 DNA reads TGCGCCAGCAGCTTGGCGTCAGGGGACTATGGCTACACCTTC.

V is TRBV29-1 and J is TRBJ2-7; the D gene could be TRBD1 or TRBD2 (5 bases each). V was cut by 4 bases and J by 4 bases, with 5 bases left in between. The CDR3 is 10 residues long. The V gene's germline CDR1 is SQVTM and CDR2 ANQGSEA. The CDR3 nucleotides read TGCAGCGTTGGGGGGTACGAGCAGTACTTC. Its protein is CSVGGYEQYF.

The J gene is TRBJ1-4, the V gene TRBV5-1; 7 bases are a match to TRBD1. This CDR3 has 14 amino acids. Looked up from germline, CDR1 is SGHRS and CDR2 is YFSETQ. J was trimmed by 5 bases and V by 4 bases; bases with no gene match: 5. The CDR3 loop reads CASSVTGLNEKLFF. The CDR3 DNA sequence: TGCGCCAGCAGCGTGACAGGGCTCAATGAAAAACTGTTTTTT.

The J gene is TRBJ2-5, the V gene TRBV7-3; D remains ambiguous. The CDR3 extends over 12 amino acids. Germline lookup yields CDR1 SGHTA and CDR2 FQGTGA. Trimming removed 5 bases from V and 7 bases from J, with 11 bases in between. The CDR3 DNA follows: TGTGCCAGCAGCCCTGGGCCCGGGACCCAGTACTTC. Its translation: CASSPGPGTQYF.

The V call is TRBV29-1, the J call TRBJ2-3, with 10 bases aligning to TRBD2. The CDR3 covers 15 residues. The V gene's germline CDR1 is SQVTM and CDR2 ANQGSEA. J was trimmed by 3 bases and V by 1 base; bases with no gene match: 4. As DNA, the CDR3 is TGCAGCGTTGAAGTTAATAGCGGGAGGACAGATACGCAGTATTTT. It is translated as CSVEVNSGRTDTQYF.

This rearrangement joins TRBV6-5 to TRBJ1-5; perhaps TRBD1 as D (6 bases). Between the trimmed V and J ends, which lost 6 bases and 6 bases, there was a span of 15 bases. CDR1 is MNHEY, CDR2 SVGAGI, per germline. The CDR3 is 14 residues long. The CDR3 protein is CASSPTGSGQPQHF. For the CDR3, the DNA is TGTGCCAGCAGCCCCACAGGGTCGGGTCAGCCCCAGCATTTT.

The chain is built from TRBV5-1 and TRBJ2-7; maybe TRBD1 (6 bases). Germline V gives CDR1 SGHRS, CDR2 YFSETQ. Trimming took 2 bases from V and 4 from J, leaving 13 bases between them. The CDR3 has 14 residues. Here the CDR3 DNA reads TGCGCCAGCAGCTTTAAGGGGGAGCAATACGAGCAGTACTTC. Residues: CASSFKGEQYEQYF.

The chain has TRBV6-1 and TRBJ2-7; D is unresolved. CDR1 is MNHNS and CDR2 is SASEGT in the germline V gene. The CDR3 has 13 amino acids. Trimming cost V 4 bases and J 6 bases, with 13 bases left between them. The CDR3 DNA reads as TGTGCCAGCAGTGTCCTCCTAGAGAGCGAGCAGTACTTC. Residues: CASSVLLESEQYF.

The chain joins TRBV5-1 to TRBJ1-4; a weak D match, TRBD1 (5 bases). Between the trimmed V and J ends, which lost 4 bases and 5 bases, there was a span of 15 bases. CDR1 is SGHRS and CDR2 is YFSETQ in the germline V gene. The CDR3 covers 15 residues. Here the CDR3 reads CASSREPGRNEKLFF. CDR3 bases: TGCGCCAGCAGCCGGGAACCAGGGAGGAATGAAAAACTGTTTTTT. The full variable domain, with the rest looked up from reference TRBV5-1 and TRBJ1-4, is KAGVTQTPRYLIKTRGQQVTLSCSPISGHRSVSWYQQTPGQGLQFLFEYFSETQRNKGNFPGRFSGRQFSNSRSEMNVSTLELGDSALYLCASSREPGRNEKLFFGSGTQLSVL.

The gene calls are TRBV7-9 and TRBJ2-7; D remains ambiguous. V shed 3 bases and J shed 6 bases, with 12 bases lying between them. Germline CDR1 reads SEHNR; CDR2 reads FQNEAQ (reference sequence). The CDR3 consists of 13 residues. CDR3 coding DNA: TGTGCCAGCAGCTTGAACCGGCCTATCGAGCAGTACTTC. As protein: CASSLNRPIEQYF.

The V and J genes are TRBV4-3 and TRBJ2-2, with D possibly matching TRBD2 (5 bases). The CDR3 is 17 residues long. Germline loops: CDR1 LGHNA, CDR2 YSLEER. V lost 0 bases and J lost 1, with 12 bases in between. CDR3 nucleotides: TGCGCCAGCAGCCAAGAACGGGATGACGGGAACACCGGGGAGCTGTTTTTT. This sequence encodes CASSQERDDGNTGELFF.

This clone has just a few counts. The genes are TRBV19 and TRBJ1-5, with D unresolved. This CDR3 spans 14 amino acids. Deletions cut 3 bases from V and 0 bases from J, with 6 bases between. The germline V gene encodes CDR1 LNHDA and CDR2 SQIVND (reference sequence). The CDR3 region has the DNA TGTGCCAGTAGTATGCAGGTTAGCAATCAGCCCCAGCATTTT. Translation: CASSMQVSNQPQHF.